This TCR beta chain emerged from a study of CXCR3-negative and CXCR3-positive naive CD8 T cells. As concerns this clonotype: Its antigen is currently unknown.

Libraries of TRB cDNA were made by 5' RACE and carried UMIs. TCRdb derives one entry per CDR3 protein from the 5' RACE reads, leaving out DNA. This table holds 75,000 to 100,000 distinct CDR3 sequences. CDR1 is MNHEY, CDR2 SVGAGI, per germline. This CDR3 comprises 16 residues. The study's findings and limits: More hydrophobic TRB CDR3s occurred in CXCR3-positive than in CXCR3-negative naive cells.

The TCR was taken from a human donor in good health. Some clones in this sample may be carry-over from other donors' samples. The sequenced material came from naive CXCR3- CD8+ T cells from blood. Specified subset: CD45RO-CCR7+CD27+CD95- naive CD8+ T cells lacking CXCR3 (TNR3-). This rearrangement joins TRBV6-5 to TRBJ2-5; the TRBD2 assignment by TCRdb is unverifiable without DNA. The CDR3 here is CASSRSRGTSGETQYF.